Given below is one T cell receptor (beta chain) in context. The target antigen is unknown. Repertoires were generated with immunoSEQ multiplex PCR, while TCRdb's copy carries only in-frame clones and drops some. The profile shows roughly 660,000 clones, roughly 87% of them singletons. This specimen belongs to a study of shared clonotypes between healthy human individuals. Study results and limitations: Clonotype sharing among donors, it was expected, would be affected by sequencing depth.

Germline trimming cut 5 bases from V and 3 bases from J; bases unmatched to any gene: 4. The CDR3 is made up of 14 amino acids. Germline V lookup: CDR1 SEHNR, CDR2 FQNEAQ (reference sequence). This chain joins TRBV7-9 and TRBJ2-1, with 7 nucleotides matching TRBD2. The clonotype comes from a man between 18 and 35 years old in good health. Some clones in this sample may be carry-over from other donors' samples. The sequenced material came from memory CD8+ T cells from PBMCs. The subset here: CD45RO+ cells pooled with CCR7-negative TemRA cells. The CDR3, as DNA: TGTGCCAGCAGCCCACTAGCGAACTACAATGAGCAGTTCTTC. It is translated as CASSPLANYNEQFF. Using reference TRBV7-9 and TRBJ2-1 for the parts outside the CDR3, the full variable domain is DTGVSQNPRHKITKRGQNVTFRCDPISEHNRLYWYRQTLGQGPEFLTYFQNEAQLEKSRLLSDRFSAERPKGSFSTLEIQRTEQGDSAMYLCASSPLANYNEQFFGPGTRLTVL.